This T cell receptor (beta chain) stems from a study of CD8 T cells in Susac syndrome. Study-level points and caveats: As the study acknowledged, the number of individuals in its TCR sequencing and HLA analysis was relatively small.

With V trimmed by 3 bases and J by 7 bases, 12 bases remained unmatched. The CDR3 has 16 residues. Germline CDR1 reads SGHRS; CDR2 reads YFSETQ. With random hexamers, about 0.5 to 1 ug RNA was reverse transcribed. Multiplex PCR with immunoSEQ amplified the TCR beta CDR3 across 54 Vbeta and 13 Jbeta. MiXCR, run by TCRdb on the immunoSEQ multiplex PCR reads, gives a single entry per CDR3 protein. Found here are fewer than 350,000 distinct CDR3 sequences, under 95% of them singletons; the top ten hold roughly 0.064%. Worth noting for this clonotype: The target antigen is unknown.

Peripheral blood CD8+ and CD4+ T cells were profiled by TCR beta sequencing. The V and J genes are TRBV5-1 and TRBJ1-2, with TRBD1 matching 10 bases. The sample was CD4+ T cells from PBMCs. The receptor's source is a human donor with multiple sclerosis. For the CDR3, the DNA is TGCGCCAGCAGCTACCTGAACTCGGACAGGGGGGCTGGCTACACCTTC. This translates into CASSYLNSDRGAGYTF.